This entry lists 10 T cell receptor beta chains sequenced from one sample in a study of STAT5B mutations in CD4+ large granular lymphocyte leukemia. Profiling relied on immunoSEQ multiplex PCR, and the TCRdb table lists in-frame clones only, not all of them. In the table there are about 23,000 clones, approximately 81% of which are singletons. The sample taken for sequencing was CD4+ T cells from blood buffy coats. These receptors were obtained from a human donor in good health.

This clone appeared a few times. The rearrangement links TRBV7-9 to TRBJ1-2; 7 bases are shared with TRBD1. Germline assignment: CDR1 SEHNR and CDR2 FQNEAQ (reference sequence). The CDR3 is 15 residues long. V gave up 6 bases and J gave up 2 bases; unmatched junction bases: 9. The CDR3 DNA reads TGTGCCAGCAGTCTCACAGGGGACCGCAACTATGGCTACACCTTC. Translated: CASSLTGDRNYGYTF.

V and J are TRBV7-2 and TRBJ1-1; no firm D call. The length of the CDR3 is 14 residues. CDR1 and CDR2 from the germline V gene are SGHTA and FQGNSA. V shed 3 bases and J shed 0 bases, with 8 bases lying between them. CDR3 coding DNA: TGTGCCAGCAGCTTGGACGGCATGAACACTGAAGCTTTCTTT. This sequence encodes CASSLDGMNTEAFF. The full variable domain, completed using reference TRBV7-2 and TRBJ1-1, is GAGVSQSPSNKVTEKGKDVELRCDPISGHTALYWYRQSLGQGLEFLIYFQGNSAPDKSGLPSDRFSAERTGGSVSTLTIQRTQQEDSAVYLCASSLDGMNTEAFFGQGTRLTVV.

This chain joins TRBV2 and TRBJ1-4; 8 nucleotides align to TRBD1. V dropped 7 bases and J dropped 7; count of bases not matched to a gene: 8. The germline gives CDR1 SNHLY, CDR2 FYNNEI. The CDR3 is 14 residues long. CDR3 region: CASNTGGLGEKLFF. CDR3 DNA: TGTGCCAGCAATACAGGGGGGTTGGGTGAAAAACTGTTTTTT.

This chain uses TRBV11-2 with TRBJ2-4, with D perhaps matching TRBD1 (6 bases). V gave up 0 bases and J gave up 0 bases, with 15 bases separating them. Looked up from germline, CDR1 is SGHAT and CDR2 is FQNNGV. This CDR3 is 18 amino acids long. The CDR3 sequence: CASSLESGDTLAKNIQYF. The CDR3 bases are TGTGCCAGCAGCTTAGAGTCTGGGGACACTCTAGCCAAAAACATTCAGTACTTC.

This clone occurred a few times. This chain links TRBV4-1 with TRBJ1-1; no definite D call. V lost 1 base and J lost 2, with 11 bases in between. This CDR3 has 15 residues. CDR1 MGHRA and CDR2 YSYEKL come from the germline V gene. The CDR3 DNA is TGCGCCAGCAGCCAAGGGTGGGGAGTTAACACTGAAGCTTTCTTT. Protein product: CASSQGWGVNTEAFF.

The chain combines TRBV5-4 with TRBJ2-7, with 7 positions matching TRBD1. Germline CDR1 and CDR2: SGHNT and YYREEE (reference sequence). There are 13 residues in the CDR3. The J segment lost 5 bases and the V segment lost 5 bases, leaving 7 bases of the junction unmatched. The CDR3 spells CASRRQGANEQYF. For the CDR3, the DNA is TGTGCCAGCAGAAGACAGGGTGCCAACGAGCAGTACTTC.

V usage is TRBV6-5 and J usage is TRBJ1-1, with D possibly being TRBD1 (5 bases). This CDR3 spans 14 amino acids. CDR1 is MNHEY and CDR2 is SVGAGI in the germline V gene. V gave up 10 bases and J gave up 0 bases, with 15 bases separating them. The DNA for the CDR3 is TGTGCCAACCCACAGGATATCTTGAACACTGAAGCTTTCTTT. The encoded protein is CANPQDILNTEAFF.

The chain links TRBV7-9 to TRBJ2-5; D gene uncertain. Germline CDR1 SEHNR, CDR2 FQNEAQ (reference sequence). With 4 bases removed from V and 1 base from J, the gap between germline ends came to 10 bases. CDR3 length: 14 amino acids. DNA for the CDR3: TGTGCCAGCAGCTCTGATCCCATCCAAGAGACCCAGTACTTC. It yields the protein CASSSDPIQETQYF.

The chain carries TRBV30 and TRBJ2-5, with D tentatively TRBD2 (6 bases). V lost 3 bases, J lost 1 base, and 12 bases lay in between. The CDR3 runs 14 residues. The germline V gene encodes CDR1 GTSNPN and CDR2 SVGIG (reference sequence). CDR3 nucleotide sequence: TGTGCCTGGAGCCCTAGCGTGAGCCAAGAGACCCAGTACTTC. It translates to CAWSPSVSQETQYF.

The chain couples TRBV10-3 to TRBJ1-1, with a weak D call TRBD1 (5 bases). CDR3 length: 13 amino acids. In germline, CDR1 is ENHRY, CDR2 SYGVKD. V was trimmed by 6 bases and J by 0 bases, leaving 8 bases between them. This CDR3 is CAIRGVMNTEAFF. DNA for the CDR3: TGTGCCATCAGGGGGGTGATGAACACTGAAGCTTTCTTT.